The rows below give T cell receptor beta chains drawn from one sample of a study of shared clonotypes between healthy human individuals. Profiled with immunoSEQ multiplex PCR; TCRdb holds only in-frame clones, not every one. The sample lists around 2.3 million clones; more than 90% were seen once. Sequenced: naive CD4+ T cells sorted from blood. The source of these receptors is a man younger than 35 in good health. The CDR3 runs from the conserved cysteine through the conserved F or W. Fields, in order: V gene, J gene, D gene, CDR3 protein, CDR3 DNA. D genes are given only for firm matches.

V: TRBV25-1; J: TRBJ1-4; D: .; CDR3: CASSALYRVGEKLFF; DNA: TGTGCCAGCAGTGCCCTATACAGGGTTGGGGAAAAACTGTTTTTT
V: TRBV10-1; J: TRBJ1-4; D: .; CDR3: CASSAARGANEKLFF; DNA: TGCGCCAGCAGTGCGGCCCGCGGAGCTAATGAAAAACTGTTTTTT
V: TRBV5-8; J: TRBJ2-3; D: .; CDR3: CASTPGHSINTDTQYF; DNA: TGTGCCAGCACTCCGGGACACTCTATCAACACAGATACGCAGTATTTT
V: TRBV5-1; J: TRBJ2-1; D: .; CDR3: CASSFGGDNEQFF; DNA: TGCGCCAGCAGCTTTGGAGGGGACAATGAGCAGTTCTTC
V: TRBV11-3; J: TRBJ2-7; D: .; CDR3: CASSLRSGYEQYF; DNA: TGTGCCAGCAGCTTACGGTCAGGCTACGAGCAGTACTTC
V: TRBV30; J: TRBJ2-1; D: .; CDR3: CAWNRGSYNEQFF; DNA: TGTGCCTGGAATCGCGGATCCTACAATGAGCAGTTCTTC
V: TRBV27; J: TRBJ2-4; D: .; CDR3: CASSLGAGKGWAKNIQYF; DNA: TGTGCCAGCAGTTTAGGGGCAGGGAAGGGGTGGGCCAAAAACATTCAGTACTTC
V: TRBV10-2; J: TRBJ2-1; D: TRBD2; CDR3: CASSESGGGVNNEQFF; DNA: TGCGCCAGCAGTGAGTCAGGCGGGGGTGTAAACAATGAGCAGTTCTTC
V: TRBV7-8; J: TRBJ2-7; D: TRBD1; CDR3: CASSLDRGAYEQYF; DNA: TGTGCCAGCAGCCTCGACAGGGGGGCGTACGAGCAGTACTTC
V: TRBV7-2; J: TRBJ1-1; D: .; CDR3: CASSERRGSTEAFF; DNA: TGTGCCAGCAGCGAACGAAGGGGTTCCACTGAAGCTTTCTTT
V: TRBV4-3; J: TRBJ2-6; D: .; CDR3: CASSQEGIGANVLTF; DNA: TGCGCCAGCAGCCAGGAGGGGATAGGGGCCAACGTCCTGACTTTC
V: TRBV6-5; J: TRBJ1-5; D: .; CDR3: CASSTRDSNQPQHF; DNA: TGTGCCAGCAGTACCCGGGACAGCAATCAGCCCCAGCATTTT
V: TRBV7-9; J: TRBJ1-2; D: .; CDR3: CASSLGAGNYGYTF; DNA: TGTGCCAGCAGCTTAGGGGCAGGAAACTATGGCTACACCTTC
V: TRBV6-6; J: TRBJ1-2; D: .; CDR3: CASSYSTARRGYTF; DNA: TGTGCCAGCAGTTACTCCACAGCCCGGCGGGGCTACACCTTC
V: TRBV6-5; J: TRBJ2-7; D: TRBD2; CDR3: CASSRGLAGGYEQYF; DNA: TGTGCCAGCAGTCGGGGTCTTGCGGGAGGGTACGAGCAGTACTTC
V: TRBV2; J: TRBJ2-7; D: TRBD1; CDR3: CASSGQGAAIYEQYF; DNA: TGTGCCAGCAGTGGACAGGGGGCCGCCATATACGAGCAGTACTTC
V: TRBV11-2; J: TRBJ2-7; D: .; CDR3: CASSPDIISYEQYF; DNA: TGTGCCAGCAGCCCTGACATAATCTCCTACGAGCAGTACTTC
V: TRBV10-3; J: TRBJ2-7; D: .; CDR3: CATWGGQYYEQYF; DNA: TGTGCCACCTGGGGGGGACAGTACTACGAGCAGTACTTC
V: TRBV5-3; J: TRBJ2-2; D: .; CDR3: CARSPDGNTGELFF; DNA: TGTGCCAGAAGCCCGGACGGGAACACCGGGGAGCTGTTTTTT
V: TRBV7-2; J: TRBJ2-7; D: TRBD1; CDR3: CASSLVDRGWYEQYF; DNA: TGTGCCAGCAGCTTAGTTGACAGGGGGTGGTACGAGCAGTACTTC
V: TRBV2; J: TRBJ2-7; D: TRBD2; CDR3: CASGPGGNEQYF; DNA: TGTGCCAGCGGCCCCGGGGGGAACGAGCAGTACTTC
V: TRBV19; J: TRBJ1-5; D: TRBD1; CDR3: CASSTGSDRGLQPQHF; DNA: TGTGCCAGTAGTACCGGATCGGACAGGGGGTTGCAGCCCCAGCATTTT
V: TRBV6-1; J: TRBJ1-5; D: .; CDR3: CASSDPGLNQPQHF; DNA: TGTGCCAGCAGTGACCCCGGGCTCAATCAGCCCCAGCATTTT